This TCR beta chain was retrieved from a study of blood T cell repertoires in COVID-19. Overall study: The United States, Italy and Spain were the sources of the acute and convalescent COVID-19 samples. PBMCs, B-cell-depleted T cells, or T cells were the source of the cDNA or gDNA that made up the material.

There are 14 residues in the CDR3. Germline CDR1 SGHRS, CDR2 YFSETQ. Trimming cost V 4 bases and J 5 bases; bases outside gene matches: 3. As handled by the study authors: For nucleated cells, counts were estimated from reference gene primer amplification. Produced via immunoSEQ multiplex PCR; TCRdb's table is partial and in-frame only. The DNA was the basis for D and trimming; V, J and clone size are from that table. Altogether around 190,000 clones are present, roughly 75% being singletons, with the ten largest covering 6% to 7.5%. Source material: peripheral blood. The rearrangement uses TRBV5-1 and TRBJ1-5; 10 bases map to TRBD1. The TCR was taken from a man aged 65 to 79 with active or convalescent COVID-19. The CDR3 sequence: CASSTGTGDQPQHF. CDR3 nucleotides: TGCGCCAGCAGCACGGGGACAGGGGATCAGCCCCAGCATTTT.